This T cell receptor (beta chain) was recovered during a study of human T cells and chemical hapten exposure. Time point given: patch test 1, 2 weeks after DPC sensitization. Specified treatment: therapeutic diphenylcyclopropenone sensitization with weekly scalp DPC. MiXCR, run by TCRdb on the RACE reads, gives a single entry per CDR3 protein. Of more than 100,000 distinct CDR3 sequences in the sample, roughly an eighth were seen once. The CDR3 sequence is 13 residues long. V lost 1 base, J lost 6 bases, and 6 bases lay in between. In germline, CDR1 is SGHVS, CDR2 FNYEAQ. The input for sequencing was whole blood, taken in connection with sensitization to the hapten diphenylcyclopropenone (DPC). This receptor was obtained from a man between 18 and 29 years old with alopecia areata. Some clones in this sample may be carry-over from other donors' samples. V is TRBV7-6 and J is TRBJ2-2; D not resolved. The CDR3 here is CASSLGWPGELFF. Written as DNA, the CDR3 is TGTGCCAGCAGCTTAGGCTGGCCCGGGGAGCTGTTTTTT.